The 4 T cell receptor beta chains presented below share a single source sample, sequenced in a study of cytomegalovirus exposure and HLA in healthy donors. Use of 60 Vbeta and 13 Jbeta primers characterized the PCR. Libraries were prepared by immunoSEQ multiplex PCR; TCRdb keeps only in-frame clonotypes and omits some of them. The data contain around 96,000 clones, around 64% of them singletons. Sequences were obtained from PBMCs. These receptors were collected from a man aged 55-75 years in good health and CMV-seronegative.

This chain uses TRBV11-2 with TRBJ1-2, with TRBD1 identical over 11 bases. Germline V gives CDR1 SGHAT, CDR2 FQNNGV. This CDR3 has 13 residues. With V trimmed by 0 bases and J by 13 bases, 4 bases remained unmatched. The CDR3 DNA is TGTGCCAGCAGCTTAGAAGCCGGGACAGGGGGCACCTTC. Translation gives CASSLEAGTGGTF.

This CDR3 reads CASSLGHNNYGYTF. The CDR3 bases are TGTGCCAGCAGCTTAGGACACAATAACTATGGCTACACCTTC. This chain connects TRBV7-9 to TRBJ1-2; D gene uncertain. Germline lookup yields CDR1 SEHNR and CDR2 FQNEAQ (reference sequence). V was pared by 1 base and J by 1 base, with 7 bases between. This CDR3 is built from 14 residues.

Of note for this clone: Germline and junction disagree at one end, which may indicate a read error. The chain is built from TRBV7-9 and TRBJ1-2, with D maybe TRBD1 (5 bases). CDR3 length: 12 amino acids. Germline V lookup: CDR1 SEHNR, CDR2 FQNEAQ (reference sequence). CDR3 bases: TGTTCCAGCAGCTTAGAGACAGCAGGCTACACCTTC. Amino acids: CSSSLETAGYTF. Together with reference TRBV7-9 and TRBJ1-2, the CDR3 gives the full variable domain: DTGVSQNPRHKITKRGQNVTFRCDPISEHNRLYWYRQTLGQGPEFLTYFQNEAQLEKSRLLSDRFSAERPKGSFSTLEIQRTEQGDSAMYLCSSSLETAGYTFGSGTRLTVV.

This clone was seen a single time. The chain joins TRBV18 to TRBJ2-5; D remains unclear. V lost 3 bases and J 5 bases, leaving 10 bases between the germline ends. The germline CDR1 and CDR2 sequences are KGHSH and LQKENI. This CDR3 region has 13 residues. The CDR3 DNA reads TGTGCCAGCTCACCGGCCGGAGCGGAGACCCAGTACTTC. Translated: CASSPAGAETQYF.